These 26 T cell receptor beta chains originate from one sample sequenced in a study of blood T cell repertoires in COVID-19. Only in-frame clones appear in the TCRdb table, and some are missing; sequencing was by immunoSEQ multiplex PCR. The sample consists of about 280,000 clones, around 85% of them appearing once. The specimen was PBMCs or T cells enriched from blood (not recorded which). The receptors originated from a woman aged 45-65 years who had recovered from COVID-19.

This chain uses TRBV15 with TRBJ1-2; D not resolved. Germline CDR1 reads LNHNV; CDR2 reads YYDKDF (reference sequence). This CDR3 is built from 18 residues. The V and J ends lost 0 bases and 2 bases respectively, with 19 bases between them. The CDR3 DNA sequence: TGTGCCACCAGCAGAGATCTAATCCCCCGGCAGGCCAACTATGGCTACACCTTC. It yields the protein CATSRDLIPRQANYGYTF.

This CDR3 is CASSRLGTGELFF. The CDR3 bases are TGTGCCAGCAGCCGACTAGGCACCGGGGAGCTGTTTTTT. The chain uses TRBV12-3 or TRBV12-4 and TRBJ2-2; D perhaps matches TRBD2 (6 bases). With 6 bases removed from V and 4 bases from J, the gap between germline ends came to 9 bases. The CDR3 has 13 residues.

The CDR3, as DNA: TGTGCCAGCAGCATGGGACTAGCGGGAGAGACCCAGTACTTC. It translates to CASSMGLAGETQYF. The J gene is TRBJ2-5, the V gene TRBV7-6, with TRBD2 matching over 12 bases. After removal of 5 bases from V and 4 bases from J, the junction contained 2 bases not matched to a gene. Germline assignment: CDR1 SGHVS and CDR2 FNYEAQ. CDR3 length: 14 amino acids. Using reference TRBV7-6 and TRBJ2-5 for the parts outside the CDR3, the full variable domain is GAGVSQSPRYKVTKRGQDVALRCDPISGHVSLYWYRQALGQGPEFLTYFNYEAQQDKSGLPNDRFSAERPEGSISTLTIQRTEQRDSAMYRCASSMGLAGETQYFGPGTRLLVL.

This clone was seen many times. The chain uses TRBV5-1 and TRBJ1-1; D remains unclear. The CDR3 length is 12 residues. Germline V CDR1 and CDR2: SGHRS, YFSETQ. V lost 0 bases to trimming and J lost 7 bases, with 7 bases between them. CDR3 nucleotide sequence: TGCGCCAGCAGCTTGGCCGACAATGAAGCTTTCTTT. Its protein is CASSLADNEAFF.

The CDR3 bases are TGTGCCAGCAGCTTAGGCGCTACGGGACAGGTCTACGAGCAGTACTTC. Translated, it gives CASSLGATGQVYEQYF. The V gene is TRBV7-2, the J gene TRBJ2-7, with 8 bases aligning to TRBD1. J gave up 3 bases and V 1 base, and 8 bases lay outside the gene matches. CDR1 and CDR2 from the germline V gene are SGHTA and FQGNSA. The CDR3 contains 16 residues.

The chain employs TRBV3-1 (or the pseudogene TRBV3-2) and TRBJ2-1, with 7 bases aligning to TRBD2. V was pared by 5 bases and J by 4 bases, with 11 bases of the junction left unmatched. This CDR3 spans 16 amino acids. Germline V gene lookup returns CDR1 LGHDT and CDR2 YNNKEL (reference sequence). CDR3 protein: CASSSPPGTNYNEQFF. The CDR3 DNA is TGTGCCAGCAGCTCCCCTCCCGGGACTAATTACAATGAGCAGTTCTTC.

The chain joins TRBV28 to TRBJ2-2, with 9 bases fitting TRBD1. This CDR3 spans 15 amino acids. V shed 3 bases and J 6 bases; nucleotides not matched to a gene: 5. Germline V gene lookup returns CDR1 MDHEN and CDR2 SYDVKM. This CDR3 is CASSFLGQGAGELFF. For the CDR3, the DNA is TGTGCCAGCAGTTTTTTGGGACAGGGAGCCGGGGAGCTGTTTTTT.

The V call is TRBV7-9, the J call TRBJ2-1; 10 bases are a match to TRBD1. With 4 bases clipped from V and 6 bases from J, the junction kept 6 bases outside the gene matches. Germline CDR1 and CDR2: SEHNR and FQNEAQ (reference sequence). The CDR3 runs 15 residues. CDR3 bases: TGTGCCAGCAGCTCCCGCCGGACAGGGGGCAATGAGCAGTTCTTC. Its protein is CASSSRRTGGNEQFF.

This clone has a single count. V gene TRBV5-8 combines with J gene TRBJ2-5; 9 nucleotides line up with TRBD2. The CDR3 extends over 14 amino acids. Germline CDR1 SGHTS, CDR2 YDEGEE. The V segment lost 10 bases and the J segment 5 bases; nucleotides outside the gene matches: 12. The CDR3 spells CAALVAGAGETQYF. CDR3 DNA: TGTGCCGCCCTCGTAGCGGGGGCGGGGGAGACCCAGTACTTC.

This clone was picked up a small number of times. The rearrangement joins TRBV28 to TRBJ1-5, with D possibly being TRBD1 (5 bases). This CDR3 comprises 14 residues. Germline V CDR1 and CDR2: MDHEN, SYDVKM. The V gene lost 2 bases and the J gene lost 7 bases, with 12 bases spanning the gap. The CDR3 region is CASSLVQGGQPQHF. The CDR3 nucleotides are TGTGCCAGCAGTTTAGTCCAGGGTGGGCAGCCCCAGCATTTT.

The rearrangement links TRBV6-2 or TRBV6-3 to TRBJ1-2, with D possibly being TRBD1 (5 bases). CDR1 is MNHEY, CDR2 SVGEGT, per germline. CDR3 length: 15 residues. Trimming removed 1 base at V and 4 bases at J, with 13 bases between. Here the CDR3 reads CASSYYGQGGYGYTF. The CDR3 DNA reads TGTGCCAGCAGTTACTACGGTCAGGGAGGCTATGGCTACACCTTC.

The rearrangement links TRBV5-1 to TRBJ2-2; 9 positions match TRBD1. V shed 4 bases and J 4 bases; nucleotides not matched to a gene: 5. This CDR3 contains 15 residues. Germline assignment: CDR1 SGHRS and CDR2 YFSETQ. The CDR3 DNA sequence: TGCGCCAGCAGCCCGGGACAGGGCACCACCGGGGAGCTGTTTTTT. It encodes CASSPGQGTTGELFF. The full variable domain, in which reference TRBV5-1 and TRBJ2-2 provide the parts outside the CDR3, is KAGVTQTPRYLIKTRGQQVTLSCSPISGHRSVSWYQQTPGQGLQFLFEYFSETQRNKGNFPGRFSGRQFSNSRSEMNVSTLELGDSALYLCASSPGQGTTGELFFGEGSRLTVL.

The chain links TRBV11-2 to TRBJ1-2, with no clear D. The CDR3 consists of 15 residues. Germline V gene lookup returns CDR1 SGHAT and CDR2 FQNNGV. V lost 4 bases and J lost 3, with 15 bases in between. The CDR3, as DNA: TGTGCCAGCAGCTCCCCCGGGTTCCGGGACTATGGCTACACCTTC. Encoded protein: CASSSPGFRDYGYTF.

The chain uses TRBV5-4 and TRBJ1-2, with D possibly being TRBD1 (6 bases). This CDR3 is built from 17 residues. Trimming cost V 0 bases and J 3 bases, with 18 bases left between them. Germline CDR1 is SGHNT and CDR2 is YYREEE (reference sequence). Here the CDR3 reads CASSLDTQGGLYYGYTF. CDR3 in DNA: TGTGCCAGCAGCTTGGATACCCAAGGGGGTTTGTACTATGGCTACACCTTC. The complete variable domain, with remaining parts taken from reference TRBV5-4 and TRBJ1-2, reads ETGVTQSPTHLIKTRGQQVTLRCSSQSGHNTVSWYQQALGQGPQFIFQYYREEENGRGNFPPRFSGLQFPNYSSELNVNALELDDSALYLCASSLDTQGGLYYGYTFGSGTRLTVV.

This chain uses TRBV9 with TRBJ2-1; the match to TRBD2 covers 7 bases. In germline, CDR1 is SGDLS, CDR2 YYNGEE. The V and J ends lost 2 bases and 3 bases, in that order; junction bases with no gene match: 8. This CDR3 comprises 16 residues. CDR3 in DNA: TGTGCCAGCAGCGTTCAGAGCGGGGTTGACTACAATGAGCAGTTCTTC. Translating it yields CASSVQSGVDYNEQFF.

V and J are TRBV29-1 and TRBJ2-5; no clear D. The length of the CDR3 is 12 residues. The V gene lost 3 bases and the J gene lost 4 bases, with 9 bases spanning the gap. Germline V CDR1 and CDR2: SQVTM, ANQGSEA. CDR3 coding DNA: TGCAGCGTTGATCTGACTGGAGAGACCCAGTACTTC. Translation: CSVDLTGETQYF.

This chain uses TRBV18 with TRBJ1-2; D is uncertain. With 2 bases removed from V and 8 bases from J, the gap between germline ends came to 12 bases. The CDR3 has 13 residues. Germline CDR1 and CDR2: KGHSH and LQKENI. The CDR3 is CASSPESTYGYTF. Written as DNA, the CDR3 is TGTGCCAGCTCACCAGAATCGACTTACGGCTACACCTTC.

The chain joins TRBV11-2 to TRBJ2-7; TRBD2 aligns across 9 bases. The CDR3 runs 15 residues. Unmatched junction bases numbered 6, after V lost 3 bases and J lost 3 bases. Germline lookup yields CDR1 SGHAT and CDR2 FQNNGV. The CDR3 loop reads CASSLGGGRVYEQYF. CDR3 DNA sequence: TGTGCCAGCAGCTTGGGAGGCGGGAGGGTCTACGAGCAGTACTTC.

This chain links TRBV30 with TRBJ1-6; no clear D. The CDR3 length is 15 residues. V was shortened by 0 bases and J by 7 bases, with 13 bases between the two germline ends. From germline, CDR1 is GTSNPN and CDR2 SVGIG (reference sequence). The CDR3 region is CAWSVQRLGNSPLHF. As DNA, the CDR3 is TGTGCCTGGAGTGTACAACGCCTCGGGAATTCACCCCTCCACTTT.

The J gene is TRBJ2-3, the V gene TRBV3-1 (or the pseudogene TRBV3-2); D is ambiguous. V was shortened by 0 bases and J by 2 bases, with 9 bases between the two germline ends. The CDR3 length is 15 residues. CDR1 and CDR2 from the germline V gene are LGHDT and YNNKEL (reference sequence). The CDR3 spells CASSQDGADTDTQYF. Here the CDR3 DNA reads TGTGCCAGCAGCCAAGACGGTGCGGACACAGATACGCAGTATTTT.

This clone was recorded a few times. The V gene is TRBV2, the J gene TRBJ2-1; 8 nucleotides align to TRBD2. Per the germline V gene, CDR1 is SNHLY and CDR2 is FYNNEI. The trim removed 8 bases at V and 7 bases at J, leaving 10 bases unmatched. The CDR3 is 14 amino acids. The CDR3 sequence is CASQQGTSRNEQFF. CDR3 nucleotides: TGTGCCAGCCAGCAGGGGACTAGTCGTAATGAGCAGTTCTTC.

The rearrangement links TRBV28 to TRBJ1-5; a possible D gene is TRBD1 (6 bases). V shed 10 bases and J shed 7 bases, with 17 bases lying between them. From germline, CDR1 is MDHEN and CDR2 SYDVKM. The CDR3 extends over 13 amino acids. The DNA of the CDR3 is TGTGCCACAAGAGGGACAATCGACCAGCCCCAGCATTTT. This encodes CATRGTIDQPQHF.

The chain links TRBV6-1 to TRBJ2-7; TRBD1 agrees at 7 bases. The CDR3 has 14 amino acids. V lost 2 bases and J lost 2; bases outside the gene matches: 3. The germline V gene encodes CDR1 MNHNS and CDR2 SASEGT. CDR3 region: CASSERGTAYEQYF. The DNA of the CDR3 is TGTGCCAGCAGTGAAAGAGGGACAGCCTACGAGCAGTACTTC.

The rearrangement joins TRBV10-2 to TRBJ2-7, with 9 bases fitting TRBD2. Germline assignment: CDR1 WSHSY and CDR2 SAAADI. CDR3 size: 14 residues. The junction had 8 bases not matched to a gene; V was cut back by 6 bases and J by 5 bases. The CDR3 loop is CASRIAGVPHEQYF. CDR3 in DNA: TGCGCCAGCAGAATAGCGGGAGTCCCCCACGAGCAGTACTTC.

The genes are TRBV12-3 or TRBV12-4 and TRBJ2-2; 7 bases map to TRBD2. The V and J ends lost 3 bases and 7 bases, in that order; junction bases with no gene match: 2. The CDR3 length is 13 residues. CDR3: CASSLGGIGELFF. The CDR3 DNA reads as TGTGCCAGCAGTTTGGGGGGGATCGGGGAGCTGTTTTTT.

This clone is a singleton in its sample. V and J are TRBV5-1 and TRBJ1-4, with 7 bases fitting TRBD1. In germline, CDR1 is SGHRS, CDR2 YFSETQ. With 0 bases clipped from V and 8 bases from J, the junction kept 4 bases outside the gene matches. The CDR3 length is 14 residues. In DNA, the CDR3 is TGCGCCAGCAGCTTGGAGACAGGGTACGAAAAACTGTTTTTT. Translation gives CASSLETGYEKLFF.